These 16 T cell receptor beta chains originate from one sample sequenced in a study of blood T cell repertoires in COVID-19. Repertoires were generated with immunoSEQ multiplex PCR, while TCRdb's copy carries only in-frame clones and drops some. The sample has about 190,000 clones; more than 85% are singletons. Sample: peripheral blood. The receptors were gathered from a man in his forties or fifties with active or convalescent COVID-19.

V usage is TRBV28 and J usage is TRBJ1-2; D perhaps matches TRBD1 (5 bases). CDR1 and CDR2 from the germline V gene are MDHEN and SYDVKM. The germline V and J ends were trimmed by 7 bases and 8 bases, with 17 bases remaining between them. The CDR3 is 13 amino acids. DNA of the CDR3: TGTGCCAGCACCTTAGGAGGGGCGAGGGGCTACACCTTC. Residues: CASTLGGARGYTF.

The chain is built from TRBV19 and TRBJ1-2, with a tentative D call TRBD1 (5 bases). The germline V and J ends were trimmed by 8 bases and 7 bases, with 14 bases remaining between them. From germline, CDR1 is LNHDA and CDR2 SQIVND (reference sequence). CDR3 length: 12 residues. CDR3: CASSPGGGGYTF. DNA for the CDR3: TGTGCCAGTTCCCCGGGGGGAGGTGGCTACACCTTC.

The V gene is TRBV11-2, the J gene TRBJ1-2; the match to TRBD1 covers 7 bases. CDR1 is SGHAT and CDR2 is FQNNGV in the germline V gene. The ends lost 0 bases at V and 7 bases at J; junction bases unmatched: 8. CDR3 length: 15 amino acids. The CDR3 DNA is TGTGCCAGCAGCTTAGATACAGGGGCAGGCTCTGGCTACACCTTC. This codes for CASSLDTGAGSGYTF.

The CDR3 DNA reads TGTGCCAGCAGCTTCCTAACAGGGGTAAATTCACCCCTCCACTTT. Translation: CASSFLTGVNSPLHF. J is TRBJ1-6 and V is TRBV7-2; 7 positions match TRBD1. From germline, CDR1 is SGHTA and CDR2 FQGNSA. The V segment lost 3 bases and the J segment 7 bases; nucleotides outside the gene matches: 6. The CDR3 covers 15 residues.

In its sample, this clone was seen a few times. The chain carries TRBV20-1 and TRBJ1-3, with D unresolved. CDR3 length equals 15 residues. CDR1 is DFQATT and CDR2 is SNEGSKA in the germline V gene (reference sequence). V lost 3 bases, J lost 0 bases, and 12 bases lay in between. The DNA of the CDR3 is TGCAGTGCTAGTAGGACTGCGAGCTCTGGAAACACCATATATTTT. Translated, it gives CSASRTASSGNTIYF.

CDR3 coding DNA: TGCAGCTTCCGGGATACCGAGCAGTACTTC. Residues: CSFRDTEQYF. The chain has TRBV29-1 and TRBJ2-7, with D maybe TRBD2 (5 bases). The CDR3 has 10 residues. Deletions cut 8 bases from V and 6 bases from J, with 11 bases between. CDR1 is SQVTM and CDR2 is ANQGSEA in the germline V gene.

This clone has only a few counts. The CDR3 loop reads CASTTGAGGAAKNIQYF. CDR3 nucleotide sequence: TGTGCCAGCACCACCGGGGCAGGGGGTGCGGCCAAAAACATTCAGTACTTC. This chain connects TRBV5-8 to TRBJ2-4, with 7 nucleotides matching TRBD1. The V and J ends lost 6 bases and 1 base, in that order; junction bases with no gene match: 13. The CDR3 runs 17 residues. Germline V lookup: CDR1 SGHTS, CDR2 YDEGEE. Variable domain in full (rest from reference TRBV5-8 and TRBJ2-4): EAGVTQSPTHLIKTRGQQATLRCSPISGHTSVYWYQQALGLGLQFLLWYDEGEERNRGNFPPRFSGRQFPNYSSELNVNALELEDSALYLCASTTGAGGAAKNIQYFGAGTRLSVL.

This chain links TRBV14 with TRBJ1-3; D remains unclear. Germline CDR1 reads SGHDN; CDR2 reads FVKESK. V shed 5 bases and J shed 6 bases, with 11 bases lying between them. The CDR3 length is 13 residues. CDR3 residues: CASSAGVANTIYF. The CDR3 nucleotides are TGTGCCAGCAGCGCCGGAGTAGCAAACACCATATATTTT.

The chain employs TRBV2 and TRBJ2-7, with 10 bases aligning to TRBD2. Germline V lookup: CDR1 SNHLY, CDR2 FYNNEI. This CDR3 spans 15 amino acids. After removal of 7 bases from V and 1 base from J, the junction contained 7 bases not matched to a gene. The CDR3 region is CASKLSGGASYEQYF. The CDR3 region has the DNA TGTGCCAGCAAGCTAAGCGGGGGGGCTTCCTACGAGCAGTACTTC.

The chain combines TRBV7-2 with TRBJ2-3; 11 bases align to TRBD1. V shed 5 bases and J 6 bases; nucleotides not matched to a gene: 4. The CDR3 covers 14 residues. Germline CDR1 SGHTA, CDR2 FQGNSA. CDR3 protein: CASSQGQGGDTQYF. In nucleotides, the CDR3 is TGTGCCAGCAGCCAGGGACAGGGGGGCGATACGCAGTATTTT.

The V gene is TRBV6-5, the J gene TRBJ1-4; the match to TRBD1 covers 7 bases. This CDR3 spans 13 amino acids. V dropped 6 bases and J dropped 6; count of bases not matched to a gene: 4. The germline V gene has CDR1 MNHEY and CDR2 SVGAGI. The CDR3 loop reads CASSGQVDEKLFF. DNA for the CDR3: TGTGCCAGCAGCGGACAGGTCGATGAAAAACTGTTTTTT.

CDR3 DNA sequence: TGTGCCAGCAGTTACTCAGGGACAGGGGGTTTATCCCAGCATTTT. Its protein is CASSYSGTGGLSQHF. The V and J genes are TRBV6-6 and TRBJ1-5; 11 bases line up with TRBD1. Germline CDR1 MNHNY, CDR2 SVGAGI (reference sequence). Trimming cost V 0 bases and J 11 bases; bases outside gene matches: 6. The CDR3 is made up of 15 amino acids.

This clone was recorded only once. The chain is built from TRBV7-6 and TRBJ1-1; 8 nucleotides agree with TRBD1. There are 14 residues in the CDR3. The V segment lost 5 bases and the J segment 1 base; nucleotides outside the gene matches: 3. Per the germline V gene, CDR1 is SGHVS and CDR2 is FNYEAQ. The CDR3 region has the DNA TGTGCCAGCAGCCCAGGACAGGGGAACACTGAAGCTTTCTTT. This codes for CASSPGQGNTEAFF. Filled out from reference TRBV7-6 and TRBJ1-1, the complete variable domain reads GAGVSQSPRYKVTKRGQDVALRCDPISGHVSLYWYRQALGQGPEFLTYFNYEAQQDKSGLPNDRFSAERPEGSISTLTIQRTEQRDSAMYRCASSPGQGNTEAFFGQGTRLTVV.

This clone was counted at least ten times. The chain couples TRBV7-8 to TRBJ1-6, with 8 bases identical to TRBD1. This CDR3 is 16 amino acids long. J was trimmed by 7 bases and V by 0 bases; bases with no gene match: 5. The germline CDR1 and CDR2 sequences are SGHVS and FQNEAQ. CDR3 coding DNA: TGTGCCAGCAGCTTAGCGCGACAGGGGATCAATTCACCCCTCCACTTT. Its translation is CASSLARQGINSPLHF.

The chain carries TRBV29-1 and TRBJ1-2, with 8 bases that match TRBD1. There are 15 residues in the CDR3. V shed 4 bases and J 4 bases; nucleotides not matched to a gene: 11. Germline CDR1 is SQVTM and CDR2 is ANQGSEA. The DNA of the CDR3 is TGCAGCGTTGCCTTCCCGGGACAGGCTAGCTATGGCTACACCTTC. It translates to CSVAFPGQASYGYTF.

This chain connects TRBV2 to TRBJ1-5; TRBD1 matches 9 bases. V shed 3 bases, J shed 6 bases, and the junction held 6 bases outside the gene matches. The CDR3 extends over 15 amino acids. The V gene's germline CDR1 is SNHLY and CDR2 FYNNEI. The chain's CDR3 is CASSDRTGEGQPQHF. The CDR3, as DNA: TGTGCCAGCAGTGATCGGACAGGGGAAGGTCAGCCCCAGCATTTT.